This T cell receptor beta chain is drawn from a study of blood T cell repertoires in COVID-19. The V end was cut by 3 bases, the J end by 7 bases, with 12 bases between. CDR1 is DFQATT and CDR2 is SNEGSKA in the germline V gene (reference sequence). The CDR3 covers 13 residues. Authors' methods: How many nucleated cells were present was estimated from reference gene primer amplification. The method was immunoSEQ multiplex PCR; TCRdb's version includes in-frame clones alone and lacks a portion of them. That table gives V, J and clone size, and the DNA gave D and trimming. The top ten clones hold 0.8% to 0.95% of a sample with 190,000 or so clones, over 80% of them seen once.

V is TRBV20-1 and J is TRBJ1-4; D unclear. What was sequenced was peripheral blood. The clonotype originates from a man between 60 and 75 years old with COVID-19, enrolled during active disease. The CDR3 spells CSASVPEGEKLFF. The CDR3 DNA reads TGCAGTGCTAGTGTTCCGGAGGGTGAAAAACTGTTTTTT.